This entry lists 4 T cell receptor beta chains sequenced from one sample in a study of T cell repertoires in cytomegalovirus infection. MiXCR, applied by TCRdb to the reads, yields one record per CDR3 protein. This sample yields under 250,000 distinct CDR3 sequences, of which around 12% are seen a single time; 1.6% belongs to the top ten. The source material was PBMCs. All receptors come from a human donor in good health (CMV status not recorded). Some clones in this sample may be carry-over from other donors' samples.

This clonotype was counted only a few times. V and J are TRBV29-1 and TRBJ2-4; TRBD1 aligns across 7 bases. After removal of 5 bases from V and 8 bases from J, the junction contained 6 bases not matched to a gene. Germline CDR1 reads SQVTM; CDR2 reads ANQGSEA. The CDR3 length is 12 residues. CDR3 sequence reads: CSVRSTGDIQYF. As DNA, the CDR3 is TGCAGCGTTCGCTCAACAGGGGACATTCAGTACTTC. The entire variable domain, with the rest obtained from reference TRBV29-1 and TRBJ2-4, is as follows: SAVISQKPSRDICQRGTSLTIQCQVDSQVTMMFWYRQQPGQSLTLIATANQGSEATYESGFVIDKFPISRPNLTFSTLTVSNMSPEDSSIYLCSVRSTGDIQYFGAGTRLSVL.

This clonotype was recorded many times. V gene TRBV7-2 combines with J gene TRBJ1-4, with D maybe TRBD1 (5 bases). The CDR3 contains 14 residues. The V end was cut by 3 bases, the J end by 6 bases, with 11 bases between. From germline, CDR1 is SGHTA and CDR2 FQGNSA. CDR3: CASSFDSPYEKLFF. CDR3 DNA sequence: TGTGCCAGCAGCTTCGACAGCCCCTATGAAAAACTGTTTTTT.

V and J are TRBV28 and TRBJ2-3; TRBD2 matches 9 bases. Germline V gene lookup returns CDR1 MDHEN and CDR2 SYDVKM. The J segment lost 7 bases and the V segment lost 4 bases, leaving 15 bases of the junction unmatched. The CDR3 has 17 residues. The CDR3 nucleotides are TGTGCCAGCAGTTCTATGCGGGGGGGGGGATTGGCAAATACGCAGTATTTT. This codes for CASSSMRGGGLANTQYF.

This chain joins TRBV19 and TRBJ2-3; D gene ambiguous. The V end was cut by 5 bases, the J end by 0 bases, with 24 bases between. Germline V gives CDR1 LNHDA, CDR2 SQIVND (reference sequence). The CDR3 loop spans 19 amino acids. The CDR3 sequence: CASSSLNAPDGSSTDTQYF. Here the CDR3 DNA reads TGTGCCAGTAGTTCTCTCAATGCCCCGGACGGGTCTAGCACAGATACGCAGTATTTT.